Listed here are 11 T cell receptor beta chains from one sample, sequenced in a study of human T cells and chemical hapten exposure. Indicated time point: healthy volunteer bleed at 2 weeks. Total RNA extraction was carried out from unfractionated whole blood. In TCRdb, the RACE reads were re-called with MiXCR into one record per CDR3 protein. The sample carries roughly 100,000 distinct CDR3 sequences, around 9% recorded once. Sequencing was performed on whole blood. These receptor sequences come from a female donor in good health. Some clones in this sample may be carry-over from other donors' samples.

A few counts support this clonotype. V gene TRBV5-4 combines with J gene TRBJ1-2; the D gene is possibly TRBD1 (5 bases). Germline CDR1 is SGHNT and CDR2 is YYREEE (reference sequence). V dropped 3 bases and J dropped 7 bases, with 16 bases sitting between them. The CDR3 runs 14 residues. The CDR3 DNA reads TGTGCCAGCAGCTCGTTGGGGGGGAGGAGTGGCTACACCTTC. Protein product: CASSSLGGRSGYTF.

The sample holds a few counts of this clonotype. The CDR3 spells CASSQGLRALNQPQHF. The CDR3 DNA is TGCGCCAGCAGCCAAGGTCTCAGGGCGCTCAATCAGCCCCAGCATTTT. The chain joins TRBV4-1 to TRBJ1-5; a possible D gene is TRBD1 (5 bases). The CDR3 totals 16 residues. The V end was cut by 1 base, the J end by 3 bases, with 13 bases between. CDR1 and CDR2 from the germline V gene are MGHRA and YSYEKL.

This clonotype is a singleton in its sample. This sequence joins TRBV5-1 and TRBJ2-3, with D possibly being TRBD2 (5 bases). The CDR3 length is 14 residues. Between the trimmed V and J ends, which lost 2 bases and 0 bases, there was a span of 7 bases. CDR1 is SGHRS, CDR2 YFSETQ, per germline. The CDR3 loop is CASSFTGSTDTQYF. As DNA, the CDR3 is TGCGCCAGCAGCTTTACGGGGAGCACAGATACGCAGTATTTT.

The chain couples TRBV7-9 to TRBJ2-7; D may be TRBD1 (6 bases). This CDR3 is 13 amino acids long. With 7 bases removed from V and 4 bases from J, the gap between germline ends came to 14 bases. CDR1 SEHNR and CDR2 FQNEAQ come from the germline V gene (reference sequence). The CDR3 bases are TGTGCCAGCACATGGGGGCGGTTTTACGAGCAGTACTTC. Translation: CASTWGRFYEQYF.

Concerning this clonotype: Possible read error: a much larger clone is one base away. The rearrangement uses TRBV28 and TRBJ1-3; no clear D. The germline V gene has CDR1 MDHEN and CDR2 SYDVKM. The CDR3 spans 16 residues. DNA of the CDR3: TGTGCCGGCAGTTTATTCGAGTGGGGTGAGGGAAACACCATATATTTT. Translating gives CAGSLFEWGEGNTIYF.

This clonotype was observed a few times. V usage is TRBV5-1 and J usage is TRBJ2-1; D tentatively reads TRBD1 or TRBD2 (6 bases each). Germline assignment: CDR1 SGHRS and CDR2 YFSETQ. V was cut by 5 bases and J by 7 bases, with 19 bases left in between. The CDR3 has 15 residues. Here the CDR3 reads CASSYEGGAWNEQFF. The CDR3 DNA reads as TGCGCCAGCAGTTACGAGGGGGGAGCCTGGAATGAGCAGTTCTTC.

This clonotype appeared many times. The CDR3 nucleotides are TGTGCCAGCAGTTACCGGCGAGAAAACAATGAGCAGTTCTTC. It translates to CASSYRRENNEQFF. J is TRBJ2-1 and V is TRBV6-2 or TRBV6-3; D call uncertain. The germline CDR1 and CDR2 sequences are MNHEY and SVGEGT. Between the trimmed V and J ends, which lost 2 bases and 5 bases, there was a span of 10 bases. The CDR3 is 14 amino acids.

This clonotype has only a few counts. This chain uses TRBV11-3 with TRBJ1-5, with D uncertain. V lost 5 bases, J lost 1 base, and 9 bases lay in between. The CDR3 consists of 14 residues. The V gene's germline CDR1 is SGHNT and CDR2 YENEEA. The CDR3 here is CASSQYSSNQPQHF. In nucleotides, the CDR3 is TGTGCCAGCAGCCAATATTCGAGCAATCAGCCCCAGCATTTT.

V gene TRBV7-9 combines with J gene TRBJ2-2; the D gene is possibly TRBD2 (7 bases). The CDR3 runs to 15 residues. The V end was cut by 5 bases, the J end by 4 bases, with 14 bases between. Germline V gives CDR1 SEHNR, CDR2 FQNEAQ (reference sequence). CDR3 sequence: CASSDARGATGELFF. In DNA form, the CDR3 reads TGTGCCAGCAGCGACGCCCGGGGGGCCACCGGGGAGCTGTTTTTT. The variable domain in full, with the rest retrieved from reference TRBV7-9 and TRBJ2-2, is DTGVSQNPRHKITKRGQNVTFRCDPISEHNRLYWYRQTLGQGPEFLTYFQNEAQLEKSRLLSDRFSAERPKGSFSTLEIQRTEQGDSAMYLCASSDARGATGELFFGEGSRLTVL.

This clonotype was seen only a few times. The V gene is TRBV7-9, the J gene TRBJ2-1; 10 positions match TRBD1. Germline-derived CDR1 and CDR2 are SEHNR and FQNEAQ (reference sequence). The CDR3 loop spans 14 amino acids. The junction had 3 bases not matched to a gene; V was cut back by 0 bases and J by 10 bases. CDR3 protein: CASSLAGQGWEQFF. For the CDR3, the DNA is TGTGCCAGCAGCTTAGCGGGACAGGGGTGGGAGCAGTTCTTC.

At least ten counts were recorded for this clonotype. The chain is built from TRBV28 and TRBJ2-7; D not resolved. The CDR3 totals 11 residues. CDR1 is MDHEN, CDR2 SYDVKM, per germline. V shed 6 bases and J shed 7 bases, with 10 bases lying between them. CDR3 in DNA: TGTGCCAGCAGCCCCGCTGGGGAGCAGTACTTC. Translating it yields CASSPAGEQYF.